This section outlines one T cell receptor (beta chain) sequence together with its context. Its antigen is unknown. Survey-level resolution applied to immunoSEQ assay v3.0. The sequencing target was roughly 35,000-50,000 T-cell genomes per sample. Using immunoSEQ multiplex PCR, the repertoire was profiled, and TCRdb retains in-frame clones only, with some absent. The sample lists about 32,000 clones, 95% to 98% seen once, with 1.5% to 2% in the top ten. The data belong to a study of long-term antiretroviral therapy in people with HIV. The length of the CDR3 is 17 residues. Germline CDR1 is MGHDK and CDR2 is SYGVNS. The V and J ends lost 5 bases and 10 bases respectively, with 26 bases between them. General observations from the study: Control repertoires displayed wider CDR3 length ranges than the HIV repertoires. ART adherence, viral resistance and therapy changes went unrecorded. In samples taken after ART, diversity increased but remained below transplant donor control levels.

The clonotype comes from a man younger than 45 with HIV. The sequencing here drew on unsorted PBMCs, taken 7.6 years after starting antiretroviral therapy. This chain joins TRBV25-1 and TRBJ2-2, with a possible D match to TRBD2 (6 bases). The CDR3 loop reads CASSLGSGRTRVEELFF. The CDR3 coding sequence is TGTGCCAGCAGTCTCGGATCGGGGAGGACGCGGGTAGAGGAGCTGTTTTTT.